This T cell receptor (beta chain) was captured by sequencing in a study of blood T cell repertoires in COVID-19. Study in general: Material from acute and convalescent COVID-19 was sourced from the United States, Italy and Spain. Sample material is recorded as cDNA or gDNA derived from T cells, B-cell-depleted T cells, or PBMCs.

Original processing notes: By means of reference gene primer amplification, nucleated cell counts were estimated. The data were produced by immunoSEQ multiplex PCR, yet TCRdb's version contains in-frame clones alone and is incomplete. V, J and clone size are those of that table, while D and trimming were read from the DNA. The sample yields approximately 230,000 clones, 70% to 90% seen once. After removal of 5 bases from V and 0 bases from J, the junction contained 9 bases not matched to a gene. CDR1 is SGHTA and CDR2 is FQGNSA in the germline V gene. There are 18 residues in the CDR3. V gene TRBV7-2 combines with J gene TRBJ2-3, with 12 bases that match TRBD2. Sequenced input: peripheral blood. The clonotype originates from a woman aged 40 to 55 who had recovered from COVID-19. The CDR3 nucleotides read TGTGCCAGCAGCCCCCGGCTAGCGGGGGGGCGTAGCACAGATACGCAGTATTTT. Translation gives CASSPRLAGGRSTDTQYF. Full variable domain (remainder filled in from reference TRBV7-2 and TRBJ2-3): GAGVSQSPSNKVTEKGKDVELRCDPISGHTALYWYRQSLGQGLEFLIYFQGNSAPDKSGLPSDRFSAERTGGSVSTLTIQRTQQEDSAVYLCASSPRLAGGRSTDTQYFGPGTRLTVL.